This is a list of T cell receptor beta chains from one sample in a study of shared clonotypes between healthy human individuals. Generated by immunoSEQ multiplex PCR, the TCRdb table keeps only in-frame clones and is missing some. This sample has around 1 million clones, with over 75% found just once. Material: memory CD4+ T cells sorted from blood. The receptors derive from a man aged 18 to 29 in good health. CDR3s include the opening cysteine and the closing phenylalanine or tryptophan. Each record gives: clone size, J gene, D gene, V gene, CDR3 protein, CDR3 DNA. A D gene is named only where the DNA matches it firmly. Where a row states a size, it is once, few, many or the class of an expanded clone; other rows omit it.

>NA|TRBJ1-2|TRBD1|TRBV6-5
CASSYRAGGYGYTF
TGTGCCAGCAGTTACAGAGCAGGGGGATATGGCTACACCTTC
>NA|TRBJ2-7|NA|TRBV11-1
CASSLDAGVGSYEQYF
TGTGCCAGCAGCTTAGACGCAGGGGTCGGCTCCTACGAGCAGTACTTC
>NA|TRBJ1-6|TRBD1|TRBV9
CASSPDRGYSPLHF
TGTGCCAGCAGCCCCGACAGGGGTTATTCACCCCTCCACTTT
>once|TRBJ1-3|NA|TRBV4-2
CASSQDKALSGNTIYF
TGTGCCAGCAGCCAAGATAAGGCACTTTCTGGAAACACCATATATTTT
>NA|TRBJ2-6|TRBD1|TRBV9
CASSGDRTGGKSGANVLTF
TGTGCCAGCAGCGGCGACCGGACAGGGGGCAAGTCTGGGGCCAACGTCCTGACTTTC
>NA|TRBJ1-2|TRBD1|TRBV28
CASSLGGQGFYGYTF
TGTGCCAGCTCTCTTGGTGGACAGGGATTCTATGGCTACACCTTC
>once|TRBJ2-7|NA|TRBV27
CASSLNGRYEQYF
TGTGCCAGCAGTTTAAACGGACGTTACGAGCAGTACTTC
>NA|TRBJ1-1|TRBD1|TRBV30
CAWRSQGAGTEAFF
TGTGCCTGGAGAAGTCAGGGGGCTGGCACTGAAGCTTTCTTT
>NA|TRBJ1-5|NA|TRBV18
CASSPVGPPSNQPQHF
TGTGCCAGCTCACCTGTGGGACCCCCTAGCAATCAGCCCCAGCATTTT
>few|TRBJ2-4|NA|TRBV27
CASSSGEGVAKNIQYF
TGTGCCAGCTCCTCTGGGGAGGGGGTAGCCAAAAACATTCAGTACTTC
>NA|TRBJ2-4|NA|TRBV7-9
CASSQAVRNIQYF
TGCGCCAGCAGCCAAGCTGTAAGAAACATTCAGTACTTC
>few|TRBJ1-4|NA|TRBV5-6
CASSFDSGEEKLFF
TGTGCCAGCAGCTTTGACTCAGGGGAAGAAAAACTGTTTTTT
>NA|TRBJ1-5|TRBD1|TRBV13
CASSLHQKFNTGAGFSNQPQHF
TGTGCCAGCAGCCTCCACCAAAAATTTAATACAGGGGCAGGTTTTAGCAATCAGCCCCAGCATTTT
>NA|TRBJ2-5|TRBD1|TRBV6-1
CASSEGGQGAAETQYF
TGTGCCAGCAGTGAAGGTGGTCAGGGGGCTGCAGAGACCCAGTACTTC
>NA|TRBJ1-1|NA|TRBV15
CATSQGFSEAFF
TGTGCCACTTCGCAGGGTTTCTCTGAAGCTTTCTTT
>few|TRBJ2-2|NA|TRBV14
CASSGASANTGELFF
TGTGCCAGCAGTGGGGCATCCGCGAACACCGGGGAGCTGTTTTTT
>NA|TRBJ2-1|NA|TRBV27
CASSSLAAGGNEQFF
TGTGCCAGCAGTTCCCTCGCGGCCGGGGGAAATGAGCAGTTCTTC
>once|TRBJ2-7|NA|TRBV19
CASRSGSYEQYF
TGTGCCAGTAGATCCGGGAGCTACGAGCAGTACTTC
>NA|TRBJ1-2|NA|TRBV2
CATPRTDFYYGYTF
TGTGCCACCCCCCGGACAGACTTCTACTATGGCTACACCTTC
>NA|TRBJ2-5|NA|TRBV2
CASSAILRETQYF
TGTGCCAGCAGTGCGATCTTGAGGGAGACCCAGTACTTC
>NA|TRBJ1-6|NA|TRBV7-8
CASSLSSIARNSPLHF
TGTGCCAGCAGCTTATCCTCCATAGCAAGGAATTCACCCCTCCACTTT
>once|TRBJ1-5|NA|TRBV5-8
CASSSGRRNQPQHF
TGTGCCAGCAGCTCCGGGCGGCGCAATCAGCCCCAGCATTTT
>once|TRBJ1-4|NA|TRBV5-4
CASSLAGTEEKLFF
TGTGCCAGCAGCTTGGCCGGAACAGAGGAAAAACTGTTTTTT
>once|TRBJ2-3|NA|TRBV2
CASTDPNPTDTQYF
TGTGCCAGTACGGACCCGAACCCCACAGATACGCAGTATTTT
>NA|TRBJ1-2|NA|TRBV28
CASSFLHRDRNYGYTF
TGTGCCAGCAGTTTTCTTCACCGCGACAGAAACTATGGCTACACCTTC
>NA|TRBJ2-2|NA|TRBV6-6
CASSYSQDGELFF
TGTGCCAGCAGTTACTCCCAGGATGGGGAGCTGTTTTTT
>NA|TRBJ1-5|NA|TRBV30
CAWSRMTSGNQPQHF
TGTGCCTGGAGTAGGATGACGTCGGGGAATCAGCCCCAGCATTTT
>NA|TRBJ2-1|TRBD2|TRBV30
CAWSVRGGSYNEQFF
TGTGCCTGGAGTGTACGCGGGGGCTCCTACAATGAGCAGTTCTTC
>NA|TRBJ2-7|TRBD2|TRBV11-2
CASSPSGGKTSYEQYF
TGTGCCAGCAGCCCTAGCGGGGGTAAAACTTCCTACGAGCAGTACTTC
>NA|TRBJ1-2|NA|TRBV19
CASSLGRSNYGYTF
TGTGCCAGTAGTTTAGGACGGAGTAACTATGGCTACACCTTC
>NA|TRBJ2-1|TRBD2|TRBV7-2
CASSLLAGGLYNEQFF
TGTGCCAGCAGCTTACTAGCGGGAGGTCTCTACAATGAGCAGTTCTTC